A few counts support the clone carrying this T cell receptor (beta chain). No antigen is known for it. There were healthy Caucasian individuals from Russia, aged about 6 to 90, serving as donors. These data come from a study of blood T cells in healthy people across ages. Study outcomes and limitations: Among long-lived donors, naive CD4+ cells were more numerous and diversity higher than in aged donors.

Sample-barcoded 5' priming and a J-beta primer mix drove a second PCR of about 6 to 12 cycles. Each CDR3 protein is one row after TCRdb ran MiXCR on the 5' RACE reads. The sample includes hundreds of thousands of distinct CDR3 sequences, about 43% of them seen just once. This CDR3 has 14 residues. Germline trimming cut 4 bases from V and 8 bases from J; bases unmatched to any gene: 4. CDR1 and CDR2 from the germline V gene are SGHNT and YYREEE (reference sequence). The rearrangement uses TRBV5-4 and TRBJ2-4; TRBD1 aligns across 12 bases. Sequenced input: blood. The TCR was taken from an elderly man in good health. CDR3 in DNA: TGTGCCAGCAGCAGGGACAGGGGGCGGGACATTCAGTACTTC. Amino acids: CASSRDRGRDIQYF.